This T cell receptor (beta chain) was sequenced during a study of CD8+CD57+ T cells in acquired aplastic anemia. Background on the study: Average DNA yield from sorted CD4+ and CD8+ cells was 3.2 ug. General observations from the study: Around 30 was the count of CD8+ CDR3 sequences that patients shared with controls.

For sequencing, patients were chosen who had shown expansion of CD8+CD57+ cells by flow cytometry. As a group, the patients uniformly had severe acquired aplastic anemia. None of the patients had been given any therapy when their blood was sampled. On this clonotype: The antigen is not known.

The CDR3 length is 15 residues. Per germline, CDR1 SNHLY and CDR2 FYNNEI. The germline V and J ends were trimmed by 5 bases and 3 bases, with 16 bases remaining between them. The study profiled TCR beta VDJ and CDR3 using genomic DNA as template. TCRdb passed the reads through MiXCR, listing each CDR3 protein once. The sample holds some 120,000 distinct CDR3 sequences, about 43% seen once. Sequenced: sorted CD4+, CD8+, or CD8+CD57+ T cells (not recorded which) from PBMCs. The V call is TRBV2, the J call TRBJ2-5; weak D call: TRBD1 (6 bases). This clonotype was sampled from a human donor with aplastic anemia. CDR3 loop: CASSQNAAGEETQYF. For the CDR3, the DNA is TGTGCCAGCAGTCAAAACGCGGCAGGGGAAGAGACCCAGTACTTC.